This TCR beta chain was observed in a study of cytomegalovirus exposure and HLA in healthy donors. Overall study results and limits: Altogether, about 160 TCR beta chains were recorded as cytomegalovirus-associated.

Concerning this clone: Its antigen is as yet unknown. Possible read error: a much larger clone is one base away.

PCR primers comprised 60 Vbeta and 13 Jbeta primers. Clones were read by immunoSEQ multiplex PCR, and TCRdb kept only the in-frame ones, dropping some. The sample consists of more than 90,000 clones, 70% to 80% of them appearing once. Healthy individuals who donated bone marrow served as the donors. Germline CDR1 MNHEY, CDR2 SVGAGI. This CDR3 region has 12 residues. The trim removed 6 bases at V and 5 bases at J, leaving 0 bases unmatched. J is TRBJ1-5 and V is TRBV6-5; 8 bases align to TRBD1. Sequencing was done on a sample of PBMCs. The receptor's source is a man aged 45-65 years in good health and CMV-seropositive. This chain's CDR3 is CASRTGDQPQHF. As DNA, the CDR3 is TGTGCCAGCAGGACAGGGGATCAGCCCCAGCATTTT.